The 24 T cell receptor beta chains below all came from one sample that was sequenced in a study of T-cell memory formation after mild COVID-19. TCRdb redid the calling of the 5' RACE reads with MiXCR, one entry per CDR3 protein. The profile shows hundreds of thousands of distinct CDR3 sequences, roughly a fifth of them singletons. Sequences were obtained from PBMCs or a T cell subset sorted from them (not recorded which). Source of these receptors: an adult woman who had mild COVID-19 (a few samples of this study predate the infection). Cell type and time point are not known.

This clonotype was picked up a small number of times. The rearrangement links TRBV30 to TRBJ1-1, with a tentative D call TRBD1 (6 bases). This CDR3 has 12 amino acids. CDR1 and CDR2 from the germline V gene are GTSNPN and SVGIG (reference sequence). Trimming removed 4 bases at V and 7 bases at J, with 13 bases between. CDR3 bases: TGTGCCTGGATAAGGGGGGACGGTGAAGCTTTCTTT. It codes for CAWIRGDGEAFF.

CDR3 nucleotide sequence: TGCAGTGCTAGAGACAGGGTCTATGGCTACACCTTC. Translation gives CSARDRVYGYTF. The chain couples TRBV20-1 to TRBJ1-2, with D possibly matching TRBD1 (5 bases). Deletions cut 0 bases from V and 4 bases from J, with 6 bases between. Germline V CDR1 and CDR2: DFQATT, SNEGSKA (reference sequence). The CDR3 has 12 amino acids.

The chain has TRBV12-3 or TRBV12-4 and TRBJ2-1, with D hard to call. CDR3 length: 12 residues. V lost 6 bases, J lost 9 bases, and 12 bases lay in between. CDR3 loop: CASSPPFGEQFF. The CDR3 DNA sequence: TGTGCCAGCAGCCCACCATTCGGTGAGCAGTTCTTC.

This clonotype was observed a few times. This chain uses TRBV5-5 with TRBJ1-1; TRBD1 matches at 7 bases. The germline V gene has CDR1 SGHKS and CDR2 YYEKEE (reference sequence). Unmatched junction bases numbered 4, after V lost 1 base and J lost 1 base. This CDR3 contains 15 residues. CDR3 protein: CASSLMGQTNTEAFF. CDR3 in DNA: TGTGCCAGCAGCTTGATGGGACAGACGAACACTGAAGCTTTCTTT.

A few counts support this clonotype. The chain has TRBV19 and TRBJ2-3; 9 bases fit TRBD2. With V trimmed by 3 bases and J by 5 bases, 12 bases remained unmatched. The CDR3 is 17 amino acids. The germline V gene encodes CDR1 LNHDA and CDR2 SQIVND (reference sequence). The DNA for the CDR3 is TGTGCCAGTAGTATGAACCTAGCGGGACTCCCCGGAGATACGCAGTATTTT. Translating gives CASSMNLAGLPGDTQYF. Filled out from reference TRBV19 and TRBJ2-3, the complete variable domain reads DGGITQSPKYLFRKEGQNVTLSCEQNLNHDAMYWYRQDPGQGLRLIYYSQIVNDFQKGDIAEGYSVSREKKESFPLTVTSAQKNPTAFYLCASSMNLAGLPGDTQYFGPGTRLTVL.

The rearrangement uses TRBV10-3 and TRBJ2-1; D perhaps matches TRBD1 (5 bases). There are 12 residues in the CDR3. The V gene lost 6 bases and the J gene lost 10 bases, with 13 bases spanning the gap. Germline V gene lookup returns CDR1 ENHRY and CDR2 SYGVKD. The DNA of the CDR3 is TGTGCCATCAGCCCTAGGGGCGAGGAGCAGTTCTTC. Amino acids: CAISPRGEEQFF.

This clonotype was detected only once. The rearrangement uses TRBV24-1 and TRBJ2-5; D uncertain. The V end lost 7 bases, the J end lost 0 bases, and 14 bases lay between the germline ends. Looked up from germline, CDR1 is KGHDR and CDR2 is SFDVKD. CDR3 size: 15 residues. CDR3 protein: CATSQGLGYQETQYF. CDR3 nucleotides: TGTGCCACCAGCCAAGGTCTTGGCTACCAAGAGACCCAGTACTTC.

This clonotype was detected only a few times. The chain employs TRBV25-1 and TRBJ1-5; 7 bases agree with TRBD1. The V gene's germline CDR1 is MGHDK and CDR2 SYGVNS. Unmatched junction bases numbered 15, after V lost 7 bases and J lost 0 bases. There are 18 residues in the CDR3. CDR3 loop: CASTGSTGRIYSNQPQHF. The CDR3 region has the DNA TGTGCCAGCACGGGGTCGACAGGGCGGATCTATAGCAATCAGCCCCAGCATTTT.

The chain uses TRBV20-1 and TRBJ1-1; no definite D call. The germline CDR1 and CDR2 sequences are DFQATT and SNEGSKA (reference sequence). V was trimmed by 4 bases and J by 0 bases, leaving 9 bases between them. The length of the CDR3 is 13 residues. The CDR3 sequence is CSAIRGMNTEAFF. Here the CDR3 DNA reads TGCAGTGCTATTCGAGGAATGAACACTGAAGCTTTCTTT.

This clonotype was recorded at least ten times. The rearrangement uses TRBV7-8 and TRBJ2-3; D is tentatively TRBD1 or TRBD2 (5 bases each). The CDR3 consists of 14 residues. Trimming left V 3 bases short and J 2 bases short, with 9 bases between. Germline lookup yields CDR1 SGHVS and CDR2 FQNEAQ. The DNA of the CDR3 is TGTGCCAGCAGCTTCGGGGCCACCACAGATACGCAGTATTTT. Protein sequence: CASSFGATTDTQYF.

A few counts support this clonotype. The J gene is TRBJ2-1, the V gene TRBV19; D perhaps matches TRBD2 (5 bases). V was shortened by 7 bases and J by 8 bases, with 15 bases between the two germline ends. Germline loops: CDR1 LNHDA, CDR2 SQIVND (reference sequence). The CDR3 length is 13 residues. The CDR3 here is CASTADSADEQFF. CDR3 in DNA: TGTGCCAGTACCGCGGACTCGGCGGATGAGCAGTTCTTC.

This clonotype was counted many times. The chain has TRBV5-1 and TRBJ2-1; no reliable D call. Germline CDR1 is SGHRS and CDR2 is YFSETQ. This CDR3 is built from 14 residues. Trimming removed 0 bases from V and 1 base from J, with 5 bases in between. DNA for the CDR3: TGCGCCAGCAGCTTGGAACGATCCTACAATGAGCAGTTCTTC. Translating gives CASSLERSYNEQFF.

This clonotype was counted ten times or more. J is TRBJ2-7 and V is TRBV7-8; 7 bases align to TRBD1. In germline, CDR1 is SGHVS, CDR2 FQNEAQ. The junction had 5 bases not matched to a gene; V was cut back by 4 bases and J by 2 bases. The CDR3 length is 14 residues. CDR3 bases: TGTGCCAGCAGCTCACGCCAGGGGGCCTACGAGCAGTACTTC. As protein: CASSSRQGAYEQYF.

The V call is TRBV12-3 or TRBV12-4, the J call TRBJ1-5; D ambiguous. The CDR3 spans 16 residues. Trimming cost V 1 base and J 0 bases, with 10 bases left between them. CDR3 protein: CASSLEGLHSNQPQHF. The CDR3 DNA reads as TGTGCCAGCAGTTTAGAGGGCCTTCATAGCAATCAGCCCCAGCATTTT.

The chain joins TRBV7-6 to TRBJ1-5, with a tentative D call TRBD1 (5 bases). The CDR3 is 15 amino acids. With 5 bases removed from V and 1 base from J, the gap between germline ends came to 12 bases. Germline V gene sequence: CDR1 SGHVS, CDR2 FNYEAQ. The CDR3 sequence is CASSNTRDSNQPQHF. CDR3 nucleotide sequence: TGTGCCAGCAGCAATACCCGGGACAGCAATCAGCCCCAGCATTTT.

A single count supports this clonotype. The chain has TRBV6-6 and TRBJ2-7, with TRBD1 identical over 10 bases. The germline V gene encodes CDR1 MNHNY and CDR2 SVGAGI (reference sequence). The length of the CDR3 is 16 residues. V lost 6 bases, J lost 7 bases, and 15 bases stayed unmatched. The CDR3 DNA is TGTGCCAGCAGCCAGAGACAGGGGGCGTCCGTTGGGGAGCAGTACTTC. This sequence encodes CASSQRQGASVGEQYF.

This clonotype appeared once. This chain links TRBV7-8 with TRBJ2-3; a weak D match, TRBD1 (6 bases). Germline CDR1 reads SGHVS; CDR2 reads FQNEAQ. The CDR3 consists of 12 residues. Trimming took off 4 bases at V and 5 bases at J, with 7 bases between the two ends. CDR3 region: CASSWGQDTQYF. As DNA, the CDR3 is TGTGCCAGCAGCTGGGGGCAAGATACGCAGTATTTT. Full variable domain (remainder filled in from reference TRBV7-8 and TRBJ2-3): GAGVSQSPRYKVAKRGQDVALRCDPISGHVSLFWYQQALGQGPEFLTYFQNEAQLDKSGLPSDRFFAERPEGSVSTLKIQRTQQEDSAVYLCASSWGQDTQYFGPGTRLTVL.

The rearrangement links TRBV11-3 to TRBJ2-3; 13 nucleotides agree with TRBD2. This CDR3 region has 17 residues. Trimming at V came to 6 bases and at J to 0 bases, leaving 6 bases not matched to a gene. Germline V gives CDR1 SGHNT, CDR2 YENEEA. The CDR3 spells CASRSGLAGASTDTQYF. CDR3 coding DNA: TGTGCCAGCAGATCCGGACTAGCGGGAGCGAGCACAGATACGCAGTATTTT.

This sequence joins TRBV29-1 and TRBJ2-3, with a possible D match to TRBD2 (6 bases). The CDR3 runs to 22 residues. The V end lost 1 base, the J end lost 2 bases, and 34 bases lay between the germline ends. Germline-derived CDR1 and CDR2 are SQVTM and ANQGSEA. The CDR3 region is CSVEATGSELVGVLRFTDTQYF. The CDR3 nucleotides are TGCAGCGTTGAAGCTACCGGGAGCGAGCTCGTAGGGGTTTTAAGATTCACAGATACGCAGTATTTT.

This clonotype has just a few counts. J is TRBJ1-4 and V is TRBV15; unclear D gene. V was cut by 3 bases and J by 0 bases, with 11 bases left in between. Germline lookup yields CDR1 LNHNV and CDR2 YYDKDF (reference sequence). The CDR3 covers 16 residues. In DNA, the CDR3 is TGTGCCACCAGCAGCCTTAGGGAATCAACTAATGAAAAACTGTTTTTT. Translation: CATSSLRESTNEKLFF.

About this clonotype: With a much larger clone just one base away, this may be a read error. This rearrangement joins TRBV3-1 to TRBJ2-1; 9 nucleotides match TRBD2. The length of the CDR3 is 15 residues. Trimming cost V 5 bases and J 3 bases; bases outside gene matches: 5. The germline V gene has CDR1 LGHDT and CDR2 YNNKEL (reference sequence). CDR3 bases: TGTGCCAGCAGCTTACCTAGCGGGGTCTACAATGAGCAGTTCTTC. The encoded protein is CASSLPSGVYNEQFF.

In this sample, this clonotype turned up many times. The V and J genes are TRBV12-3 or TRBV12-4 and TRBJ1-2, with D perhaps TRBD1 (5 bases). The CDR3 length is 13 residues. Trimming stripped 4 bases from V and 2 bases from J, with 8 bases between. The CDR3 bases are TGTGCCAGCAGTTCCGGGGGAAACTATGGCTACACCTTC. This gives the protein CASSSGGNYGYTF.

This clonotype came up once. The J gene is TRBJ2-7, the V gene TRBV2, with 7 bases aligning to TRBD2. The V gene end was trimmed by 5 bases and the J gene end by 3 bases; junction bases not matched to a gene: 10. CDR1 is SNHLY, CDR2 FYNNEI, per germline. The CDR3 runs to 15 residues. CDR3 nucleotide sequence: TGTGCCAGCAGTCCTAGCGGAATTGCCCTCTACGAGCAGTACTTC. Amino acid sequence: CASSPSGIALYEQYF.

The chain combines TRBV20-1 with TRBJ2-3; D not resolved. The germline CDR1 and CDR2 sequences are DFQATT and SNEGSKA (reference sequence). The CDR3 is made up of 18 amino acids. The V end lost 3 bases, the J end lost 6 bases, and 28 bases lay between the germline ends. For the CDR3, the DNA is TGCAGTGCTAGTTCGGTGGGTGACTCCCTACGGGTTTCGGATACGCAGTATTTT. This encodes CSASSVGDSLRVSDTQYF.